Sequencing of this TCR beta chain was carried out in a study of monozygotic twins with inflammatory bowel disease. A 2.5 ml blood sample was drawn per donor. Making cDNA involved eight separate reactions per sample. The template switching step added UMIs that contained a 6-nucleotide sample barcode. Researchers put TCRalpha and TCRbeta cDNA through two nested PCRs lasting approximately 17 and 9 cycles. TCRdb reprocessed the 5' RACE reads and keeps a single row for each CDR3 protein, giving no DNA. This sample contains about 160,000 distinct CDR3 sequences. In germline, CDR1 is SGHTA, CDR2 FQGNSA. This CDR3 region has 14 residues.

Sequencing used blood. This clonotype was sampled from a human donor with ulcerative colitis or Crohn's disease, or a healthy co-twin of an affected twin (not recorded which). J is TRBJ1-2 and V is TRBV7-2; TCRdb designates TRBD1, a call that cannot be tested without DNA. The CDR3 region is CASTRPGGRYGYTF.